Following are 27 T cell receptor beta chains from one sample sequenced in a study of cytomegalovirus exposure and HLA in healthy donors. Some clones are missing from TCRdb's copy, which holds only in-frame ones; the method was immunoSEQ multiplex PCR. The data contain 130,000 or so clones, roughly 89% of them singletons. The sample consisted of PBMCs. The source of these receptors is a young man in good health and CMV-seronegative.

The CDR3 spells CASSFGQGDYNEQFF. In DNA, the CDR3 is TGTGCCAGCAGCTTCGGACAGGGGGATTACAATGAGCAGTTCTTC. The chain has TRBV7-9 and TRBJ2-1; 10 bases are shared with TRBD1. CDR1 and CDR2 (germline): SEHNR, FQNEAQ (reference sequence). V lost 3 bases to trimming and J lost 4 bases; unmatched junction nucleotides: 3. This CDR3 has 15 amino acids.

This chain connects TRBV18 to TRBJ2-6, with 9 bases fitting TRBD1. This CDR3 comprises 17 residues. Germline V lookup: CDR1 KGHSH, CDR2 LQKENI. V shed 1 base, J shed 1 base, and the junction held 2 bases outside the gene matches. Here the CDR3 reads CASSPLGQGSGANVLTF. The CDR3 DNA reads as TGTGCCAGCTCACCACTGGGACAGGGTTCTGGGGCCAACGTCCTGACTTTC.

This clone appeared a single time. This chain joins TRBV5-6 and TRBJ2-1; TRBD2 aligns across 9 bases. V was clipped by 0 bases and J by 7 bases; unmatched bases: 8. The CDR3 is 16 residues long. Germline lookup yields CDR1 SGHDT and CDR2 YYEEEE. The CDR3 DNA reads TGTGCCAGCAGCTTGGCCGGCGGGGGGGCCGGGAATGAGCAGTTCTTC. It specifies CASSLAGGGAGNEQFF.

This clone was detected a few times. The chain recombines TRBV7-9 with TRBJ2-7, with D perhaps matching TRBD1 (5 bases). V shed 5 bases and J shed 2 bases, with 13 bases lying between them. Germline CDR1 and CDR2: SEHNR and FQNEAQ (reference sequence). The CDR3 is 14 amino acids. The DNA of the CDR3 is TGTGCCAGCAGCCTCTCAGGGCTAGCCTACGAGCAGTACTTC. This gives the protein CASSLSGLAYEQYF.

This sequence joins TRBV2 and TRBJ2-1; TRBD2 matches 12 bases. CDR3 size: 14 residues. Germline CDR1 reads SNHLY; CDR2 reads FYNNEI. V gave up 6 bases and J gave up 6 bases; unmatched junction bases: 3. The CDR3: CASRETSGGNEQFF. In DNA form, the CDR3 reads TGTGCCAGCAGGGAGACTAGCGGGGGCAATGAGCAGTTCTTC.

This CDR3 reads CASSQDQGRGTGELFF. CDR3 DNA: TGCGCCAGCAGCCAAGATCAGGGCAGGGGGACCGGGGAGCTGTTTTTT. The chain couples TRBV4-3 to TRBJ2-2, with 7 bases aligning to TRBD1. This CDR3 has 16 residues. V was pared by 0 bases and J by 5 bases, with 6 bases of the junction left unmatched. Germline V gives CDR1 LGHNA, CDR2 YSLEER.

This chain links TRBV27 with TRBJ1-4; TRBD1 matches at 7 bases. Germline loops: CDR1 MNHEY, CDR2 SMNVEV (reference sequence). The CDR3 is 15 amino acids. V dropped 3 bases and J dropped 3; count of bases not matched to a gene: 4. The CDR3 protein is CASSLNRGPNEKLFF. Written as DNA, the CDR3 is TGTGCCAGCAGTTTGAACAGGGGTCCTAATGAAAAACTGTTTTTT.

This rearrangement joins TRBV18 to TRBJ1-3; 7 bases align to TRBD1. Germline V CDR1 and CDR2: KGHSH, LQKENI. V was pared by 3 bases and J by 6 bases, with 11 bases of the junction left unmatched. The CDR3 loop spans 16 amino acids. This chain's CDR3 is CASSPPGTATSNTIYF. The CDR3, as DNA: TGTGCCAGCTCACCCCCCGGGACAGCTACATCAAACACCATATATTTT.

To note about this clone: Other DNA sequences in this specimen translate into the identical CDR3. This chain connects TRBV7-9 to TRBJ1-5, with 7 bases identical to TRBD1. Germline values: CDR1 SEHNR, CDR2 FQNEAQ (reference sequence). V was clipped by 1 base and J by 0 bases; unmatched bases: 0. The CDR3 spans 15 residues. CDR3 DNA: TGTGCCAGCAGCTTAGGACAGGGTAGCAATCAGCCCCAGCATTTT. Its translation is CASSLGQGSNQPQHF. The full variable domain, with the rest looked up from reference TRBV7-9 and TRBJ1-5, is DTGVSQNPRHKITKRGQNVTFRCDPISEHNRLYWYRQTLGQGPEFLTYFQNEAQLEKSRLLSDRFSAERPKGSFSTLEIQRTEQGDSAMYLCASSLGQGSNQPQHFGDGTRLSIL.

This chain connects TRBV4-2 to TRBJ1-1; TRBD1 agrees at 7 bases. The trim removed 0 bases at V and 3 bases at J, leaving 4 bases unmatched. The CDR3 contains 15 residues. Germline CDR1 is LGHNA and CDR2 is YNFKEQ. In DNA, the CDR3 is TGTGCCAGCAGCCAAGATAAGGGGGCAGACACTGAAGCTTTCTTT. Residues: CASSQDKGADTEAFF.

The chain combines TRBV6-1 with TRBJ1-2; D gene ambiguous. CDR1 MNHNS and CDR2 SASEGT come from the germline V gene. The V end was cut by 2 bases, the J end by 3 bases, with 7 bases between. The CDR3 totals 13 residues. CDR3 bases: TGTGCCAGCAGTGAACAACTGGACTATGGCTACACCTTC. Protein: CASSEQLDYGYTF.

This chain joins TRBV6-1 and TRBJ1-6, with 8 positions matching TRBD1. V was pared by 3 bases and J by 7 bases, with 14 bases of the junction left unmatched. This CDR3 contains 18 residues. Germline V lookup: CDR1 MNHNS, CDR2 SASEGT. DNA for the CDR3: TGTGCCAGCAGTGATTCCGGGACAGGCCTCCTGACCAATTCACCCCTCCACTTT. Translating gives CASSDSGTGLLTNSPLHF.

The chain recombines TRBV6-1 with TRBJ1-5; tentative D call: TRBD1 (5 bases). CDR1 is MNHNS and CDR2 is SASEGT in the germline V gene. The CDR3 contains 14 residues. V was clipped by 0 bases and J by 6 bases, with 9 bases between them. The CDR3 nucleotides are TGTGCCAGCAGTGAAGCAGGAAGGGGTCAGCCCCAGCATTTT. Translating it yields CASSEAGRGQPQHF.

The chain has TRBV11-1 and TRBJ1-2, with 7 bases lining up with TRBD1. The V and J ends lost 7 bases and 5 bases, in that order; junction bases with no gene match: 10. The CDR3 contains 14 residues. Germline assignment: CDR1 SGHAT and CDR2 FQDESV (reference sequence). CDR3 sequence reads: CASTQGEETYGYTF. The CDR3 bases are TGTGCCAGCACCCAGGGGGAGGAGACGTATGGCTACACCTTC.

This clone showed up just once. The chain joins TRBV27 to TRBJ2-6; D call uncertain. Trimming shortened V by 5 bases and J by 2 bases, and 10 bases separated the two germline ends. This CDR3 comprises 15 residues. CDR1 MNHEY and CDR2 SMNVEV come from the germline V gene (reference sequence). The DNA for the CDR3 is TGTGCCAGCAGTGCCCCAGGTACTGGGGCCAACGTCCTGACTTTC. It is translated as CASSAPGTGANVLTF.

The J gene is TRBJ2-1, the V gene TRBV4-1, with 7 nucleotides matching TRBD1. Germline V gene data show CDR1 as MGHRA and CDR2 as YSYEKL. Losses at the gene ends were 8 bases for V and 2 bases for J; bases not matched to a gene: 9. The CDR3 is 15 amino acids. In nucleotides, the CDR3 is TGCGCCAGCCGATCGGACAGGACAACCTACAATGAGCAGTTCTTC. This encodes CASRSDRTTYNEQFF.

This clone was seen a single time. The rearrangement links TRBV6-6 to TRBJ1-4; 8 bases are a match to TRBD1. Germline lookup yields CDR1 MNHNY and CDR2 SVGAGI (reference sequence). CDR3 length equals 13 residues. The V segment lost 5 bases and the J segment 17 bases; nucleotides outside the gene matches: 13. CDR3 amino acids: CASSRGQGGEHFF. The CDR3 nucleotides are TGTGCCAGCAGTCGTGGACAGGGTGGGGAACATTTTTTT.

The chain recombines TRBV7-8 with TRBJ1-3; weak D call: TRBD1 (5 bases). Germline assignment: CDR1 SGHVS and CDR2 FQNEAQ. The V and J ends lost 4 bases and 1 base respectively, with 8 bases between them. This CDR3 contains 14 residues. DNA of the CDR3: TGTGCCAGCAGCTCCCAGGGATCTGGAAACACCATATATTTT. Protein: CASSSQGSGNTIYF.

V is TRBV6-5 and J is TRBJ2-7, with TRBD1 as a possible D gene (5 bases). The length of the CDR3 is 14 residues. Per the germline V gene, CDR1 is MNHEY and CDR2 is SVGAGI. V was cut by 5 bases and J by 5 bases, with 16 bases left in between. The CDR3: CASSPTAYEDEQYF. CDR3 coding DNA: TGTGCCAGCAGTCCGACAGCTTACGAGGACGAGCAGTACTTC.

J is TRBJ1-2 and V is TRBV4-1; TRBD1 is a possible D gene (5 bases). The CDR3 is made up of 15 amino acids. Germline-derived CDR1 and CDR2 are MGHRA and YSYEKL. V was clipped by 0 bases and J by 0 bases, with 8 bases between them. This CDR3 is CASSQERGANYGYTF. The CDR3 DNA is TGCGCCAGCAGCCAAGAGCGGGGGGCTAACTATGGCTACACCTTC.

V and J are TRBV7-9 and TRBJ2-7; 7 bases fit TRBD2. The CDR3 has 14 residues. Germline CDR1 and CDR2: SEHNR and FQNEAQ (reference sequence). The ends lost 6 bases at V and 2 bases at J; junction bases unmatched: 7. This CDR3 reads CASSYLGRTYEQYF. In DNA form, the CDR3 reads TGTGCCAGCAGTTACCTCGGGAGGACCTACGAGCAGTACTTC.

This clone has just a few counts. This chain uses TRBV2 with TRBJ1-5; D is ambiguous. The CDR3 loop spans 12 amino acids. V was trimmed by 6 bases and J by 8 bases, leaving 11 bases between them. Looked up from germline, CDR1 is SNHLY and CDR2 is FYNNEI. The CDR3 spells CASSEGQEPQHF. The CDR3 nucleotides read TGTGCCAGCAGCGAGGGTCAGGAGCCCCAGCATTTT.

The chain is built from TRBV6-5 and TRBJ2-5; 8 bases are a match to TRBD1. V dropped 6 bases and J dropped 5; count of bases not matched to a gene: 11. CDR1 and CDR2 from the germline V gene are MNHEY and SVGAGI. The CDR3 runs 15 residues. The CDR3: CASRRSQGAGETQYF. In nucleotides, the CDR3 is TGTGCCAGCAGACGCTCCCAGGGGGCCGGGGAGACCCAGTACTTC.

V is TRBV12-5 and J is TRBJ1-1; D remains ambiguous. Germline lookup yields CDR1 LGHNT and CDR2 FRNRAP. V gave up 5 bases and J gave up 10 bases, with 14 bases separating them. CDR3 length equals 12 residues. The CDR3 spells CASGQETWRAFF. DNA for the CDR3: TGTGCTAGTGGTCAAGAGACCTGGAGAGCTTTCTTT. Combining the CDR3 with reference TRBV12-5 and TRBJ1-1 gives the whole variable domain DARVTQTPRHKVTEMGQEVTMRCQPILGHNTVFWYRQTMMQGLELLAYFRNRAPLDDSGMPKDRFSAEMPDATLATLKIQPSEPRDSAVYFCASGQETWRAFFGQGTRLTVV.

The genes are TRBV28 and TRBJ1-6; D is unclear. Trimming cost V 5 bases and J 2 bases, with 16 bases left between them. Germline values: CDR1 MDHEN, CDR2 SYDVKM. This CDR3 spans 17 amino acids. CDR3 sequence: CASSPLSGSTYNSPLHF. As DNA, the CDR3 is TGTGCCAGCAGTCCCCTCTCGGGAAGCACCTATAATTCACCCCTCCACTTT.

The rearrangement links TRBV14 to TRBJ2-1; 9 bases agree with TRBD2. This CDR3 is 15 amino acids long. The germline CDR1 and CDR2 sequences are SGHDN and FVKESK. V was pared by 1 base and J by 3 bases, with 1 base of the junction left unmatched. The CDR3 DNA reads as TGTGCCAGCAGCCAAGGGACTAGCGACTACAATGAGCAGTTCTTC. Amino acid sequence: CASSQGTSDYNEQFF. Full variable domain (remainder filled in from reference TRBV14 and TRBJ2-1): EAGVTQFPSHSVIEKGQTVTLRCDPISGHDNLYWYRRVMGKEIKFLLHFVKESKQDESGMPNNRFLAERTGGTYSTLKVQPAELEDSGVYFCASSQGTSDYNEQFFGPGTRLTVL.

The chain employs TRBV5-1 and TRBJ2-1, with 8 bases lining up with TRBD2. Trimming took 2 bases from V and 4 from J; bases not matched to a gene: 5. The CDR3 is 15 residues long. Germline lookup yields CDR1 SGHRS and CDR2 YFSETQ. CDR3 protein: CASSLNGGVYNEQFF. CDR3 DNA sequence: TGCGCCAGCAGCTTAAACGGGGGGGTTTACAATGAGCAGTTCTTC.